A single sample gave rise to the 5 T cell receptor beta chains below, sequenced in a study of blood T cell repertoires in COVID-19. Data came from immunoSEQ multiplex PCR; TCRdb stores just in-frame clones and leaves some out. This table has approximately 180,000 clones, roughly 85% appearing once. Sequenced input: peripheral blood. The receptors were sampled from a man aged 55 to 70 with active or convalescent COVID-19.

The V and J genes are TRBV19 and TRBJ1-1; D uncertain. V dropped 3 bases and J dropped 1 base, with 9 bases sitting between them. The germline gives CDR1 LNHDA, CDR2 SQIVND (reference sequence). The CDR3 extends over 14 amino acids. CDR3 region: CASSMRAGNTEAFF. CDR3 nucleotides: TGTGCCAGTAGTATGAGAGCAGGGAACACTGAAGCTTTCTTT.

The chain uses TRBV2 and TRBJ2-2, with 9 bases aligning to TRBD1. Unmatched junction bases numbered 8, after V lost 5 bases and J lost 4 bases. This CDR3 region has 16 residues. CDR1 is SNHLY and CDR2 is FYNNEI in the germline V gene. CDR3 in amino acids: CASSLPTGGSTGELFF. The CDR3 DNA reads TGTGCCAGCAGTCTCCCGACAGGGGGAAGCACCGGGGAGCTGTTTTTT. Together with reference TRBV2 and TRBJ2-2, the CDR3 gives the full variable domain: EPEVTQTPSHQVTQMGQEVILRCVPISNHLYFYWYRQILGQKVEFLVSFYNNEISEKSEIFDDQFSVERPDGSNFTLKIRSTKLEDSAMYFCASSLPTGGSTGELFFGEGSRLTVL.

In this sample, this clone turned up a few times. The chain employs TRBV11-2 and TRBJ1-4; perhaps TRBD1 as D (5 bases). Trimming removed 5 bases from V and 8 bases from J, with 12 bases in between. Looked up from germline, CDR1 is SGHAT and CDR2 is FQNNGV. CDR3 size: 13 residues. The CDR3 sequence: CASSRGTGEKLFF. The CDR3 DNA reads TGTGCCAGCAGCCGGGGGACGGGGGAAAAACTGTTTTTT.

The genes are TRBV19 and TRBJ2-4; the match to TRBD1 covers 12 bases. Germline V gene data show CDR1 as LNHDA and CDR2 as SQIVND (reference sequence). The length of the CDR3 is 19 residues. With V trimmed by 5 bases and J by 0 bases, 11 bases remained unmatched. The CDR3 is CASSPRPGTGGAAKNIQYF. The CDR3 DNA sequence: TGTGCCAGTAGTCCGCGTCCCGGGACAGGGGGCGCAGCCAAAAACATTCAGTACTTC.

V gene TRBV12-3 or TRBV12-4 combines with J gene TRBJ1-1; TRBD1 matches at 8 bases. There are 13 residues in the CDR3. The V segment lost 6 bases and the J segment 8 bases; nucleotides outside the gene matches: 8. CDR3 coding DNA: TGTGCCAGCAGCACAGGCCAGGGGGCCGAAGCTTTCTTT. Its translation is CASSTGQGAEAFF.